The clone carrying this T cell receptor (beta chain) appeared a few times. No antigen is known for it. The sample belongs to a study of T cells in Graves' hyperthyroidism and ophthalmopathy. From germline, CDR1 is LGHNA and CDR2 YSLEER. V shed 5 bases, J shed 2 bases, and the junction held 6 bases outside the gene matches. The CDR3 runs to 15 residues. The investigators amplified TCR beta CDR3 regions from RNA transcripts. When the TCR CDR3 underwent first-round RT-PCR, the HTBI primer set was used. In TCRdb, the multiplex PCR reads were re-called with MiXCR into one record per CDR3 protein. The sample carries around 600,000 distinct CDR3 sequences, around 13% recorded once. Study outcomes and limitations: It was a median around 6 months before onset that the model predicted ophthalmopathy.

The chain employs TRBV4-3 and TRBJ2-7; 10 positions agree with TRBD1. The sequence was obtained from a woman aged 50 to 60 with Graves' ophthalmopathy. The sequencing sample was made of blood. CDR3 in amino acids: CASSTSTGGTYEQYF. The CDR3 DNA reads as TGCGCCAGCAGCACCTCGACAGGGGGCACCTACGAGCAGTACTTC.